At least ten counts were recorded for the clone carrying this T cell receptor (beta chain). As yet, its antigen is unknown. Germline-derived CDR1 and CDR2 are SGHRS and YFSETQ. Losses at the gene ends were 4 bases for V and 4 bases for J; bases not matched to a gene: 9. This CDR3 is 15 amino acids long. This entry belongs to a study of T-cell memory formation after mild COVID-19. At the level of the study: For the most part, TCR clusters were specific to one donor.

Employing constant-segment primers, 5'RACE generated TCR alpha and TCR beta cDNA libraries bearing sample barcodes and UMIs. TCRdb re-derived calls from the 5' RACE reads in MiXCR, one entry per CDR3 protein. The table lists about 90,000 distinct CDR3 sequences, about 16% of them singletons. Findings and caveats of the study: The finding that pre-infection memory included some responding clones suggested that cross-reactive memory joined. Whether day 37 second-wave clones are SARS-CoV-2-specific was not confirmed.

Sequencing input: PBMCs or a T cell subset sorted from them (not recorded which). This receptor was taken from a man younger than 35 who had mild COVID-19 (a few samples of this study predate the infection). Cell type and time point are not known. The chain recombines TRBV5-1 with TRBJ2-7; the match to TRBD1 covers 9 bases. CDR3: CASSPVQGARYEQYF. Written as DNA, the CDR3 is TGCGCCAGCAGCCCGGTACAGGGGGCACGGTACGAGCAGTACTTC.